The 12 T cell receptor beta chains in this list originate from one sample, sequenced in a study of blood T cell repertoires in COVID-19. The repertoire was sequenced with immunoSEQ multiplex PCR; TCRdb's copy has only in-frame clones and lacks some. The sample includes tens of thousands of clones, roughly 78% of them seen just once. The specimen was peripheral blood. The receptors stem from a woman older than 75 with acute or convalescent COVID-19.

This clone was recorded once. The rearrangement links TRBV18 to TRBJ2-5; D gene unclear. Germline V gives CDR1 KGHSH, CDR2 LQKENI. V lost 0 bases and J lost 5, with 13 bases in between. The CDR3 has 15 amino acids. In DNA form, the CDR3 reads TGTGCCAGCTCACCACCGGATGAGCGCCGGGAGACCCAGTACTTC. Amino acids: CASSPPDERRETQYF.

The V and J genes are TRBV7-8 and TRBJ2-3, with TRBD2 identical over 8 bases. Trimming removed 1 base from V and 5 bases from J; junction bases left unmatched: 8. The germline V gene encodes CDR1 SGHVS and CDR2 FQNEAQ. CDR3 length equals 16 residues. The CDR3 DNA reads TGTGCCAGCAGCTTAGGCGGGGGGCGAGGCGGAGATACGCAGTATTTT. Translating it yields CASSLGGGRGGDTQYF.

CDR3: CASNNLAGIQETQYF. CDR3 nucleotide sequence: TGTGCCAGTAACAATCTAGCGGGAATCCAAGAGACCCAGTACTTC. The chain uses TRBV2 and TRBJ2-5; 9 bases are a match to TRBD2. The CDR3 consists of 15 residues. Trimming cost V 9 bases and J 1 base; bases outside gene matches: 9. Germline assignment: CDR1 SNHLY and CDR2 FYNNEI.

The V call is TRBV5-1, the J call TRBJ2-7; 12 bases match TRBD2. CDR1 is SGHRS and CDR2 is YFSETQ in the germline V gene. The V segment lost 3 bases and the J segment 0 bases; nucleotides outside the gene matches: 4. The CDR3 is 16 residues long. Here the CDR3 DNA reads TGCGCCAGCAGCTCGGGACTAGCGGGTACCTCCTACGAGCAGTACTTC. Translation gives CASSSGLAGTSYEQYF. Full variable domain (rest looked up from reference TRBV5-1 and TRBJ2-7): KAGVTQTPRYLIKTRGQQVTLSCSPISGHRSVSWYQQTPGQGLQFLFEYFSETQRNKGNFPGRFSGRQFSNSRSEMNVSTLELGDSALYLCASSSGLAGTSYEQYFGPGTRLTVT.

This rearrangement joins TRBV11-3 to TRBJ2-2, with a tentative D call TRBD2 (6 bases). Germline CDR1 SGHNT, CDR2 YENEEA. Trimming took off 1 base at V and 3 bases at J, with 9 bases between the two ends. This CDR3 comprises 15 residues. The CDR3 loop is CASSLGGGYTGELFF. The CDR3 DNA sequence: TGTGCCAGCAGCTTAGGTGGGGGGTACACCGGGGAGCTGTTTTTT.

The chain employs TRBV5-1 and TRBJ2-1; TRBD2 matches 8 bases. Germline V gene lookup returns CDR1 SGHRS and CDR2 YFSETQ. V dropped 5 bases and J dropped 0; count of bases not matched to a gene: 4. The CDR3 is 15 amino acids. This CDR3 is CASSEGTSSYNEQFF. CDR3 bases: TGCGCCAGCAGTGAGGGGACTAGCTCCTACAATGAGCAGTTCTTC. Complete variable domain (other parts from reference TRBV5-1 and TRBJ2-1): KAGVTQTPRYLIKTRGQQVTLSCSPISGHRSVSWYQQTPGQGLQFLFEYFSETQRNKGNFPGRFSGRQFSNSRSEMNVSTLELGDSALYLCASSEGTSSYNEQFFGPGTRLTVL.

The chain employs TRBV15 and TRBJ2-6; D is possibly TRBD1 (6 bases). The CDR3 runs 18 residues. Germline V gene lookup returns CDR1 LNHNV and CDR2 YYDKDF (reference sequence). With 5 bases removed from V and 1 base from J, the gap between germline ends came to 18 bases. The CDR3 DNA reads TGTGCCACCAGCCCTGGGCCAGGGGCCCCTTCTGGGGCCAACGTCCTGACTTTC. This gives the protein CATSPGPGAPSGANVLTF.

V and J are TRBV5-1 and TRBJ2-2; D may be TRBD2 (6 bases). The CDR3 runs to 16 residues. Deletions cut 6 bases from V and 0 bases from J, with 15 bases between. Germline CDR1 reads SGHRS; CDR2 reads YFSETQ. The CDR3 is CASTPLGSANTGELFF. Written as DNA, the CDR3 is TGCGCCAGCACTCCCCTCGGGAGTGCGAACACCGGGGAGCTGTTTTTT.

The chain recombines TRBV7-3 with TRBJ2-1; TRBD2 agrees at 7 bases. Germline loops: CDR1 SGHTA, CDR2 FQGTGA. V lost 5 bases and J lost 5; bases outside the gene matches: 3. The CDR3 runs to 13 residues. CDR3 nucleotide sequence: TGTGCCAGCAGCAAGGGACTAAACAATGAGCAGTTCTTC. As protein: CASSKGLNNEQFF.

The rearrangement joins TRBV4-1 to TRBJ1-2; weak D call: TRBD1 (5 bases). There are 16 residues in the CDR3. Germline V lookup: CDR1 MGHRA, CDR2 YSYEKL. Trimming left V 0 bases short and J 5 bases short, with 16 bases between. As DNA, the CDR3 is TGCGCCAGCAGCCAAGACACCAAGGAGGGGCTTTATGGCTACACCTTC. It translates to CASSQDTKEGLYGYTF.

The rearrangement uses TRBV7-8 and TRBJ2-1, with 8 bases fitting TRBD1. The CDR3 runs 12 residues. Unmatched junction bases numbered 6, after V lost 2 bases and J lost 15 bases. Germline V gene lookup returns CDR1 SGHVS and CDR2 FQNEAQ. CDR3 amino acids: CASSLRDRLWFF. In DNA, the CDR3 is TGTGCCAGCAGCTTAAGGGACAGGCTTTGGTTCTTC.

The chain joins TRBV10-1 to TRBJ1-2; possible D gene TRBD1, 6 bases. The V end was cut by 5 bases, the J end by 4 bases, with 17 bases between. CDR3 length: 15 residues. Germline values: CDR1 WNHNN, CDR2 SYGVQD (reference sequence). CDR3 DNA sequence: TGCGCCAGCAGTCCCCTACTTGGGGACATCTATGGCTACACCTTC. Its translation: CASSPLLGDIYGYTF.